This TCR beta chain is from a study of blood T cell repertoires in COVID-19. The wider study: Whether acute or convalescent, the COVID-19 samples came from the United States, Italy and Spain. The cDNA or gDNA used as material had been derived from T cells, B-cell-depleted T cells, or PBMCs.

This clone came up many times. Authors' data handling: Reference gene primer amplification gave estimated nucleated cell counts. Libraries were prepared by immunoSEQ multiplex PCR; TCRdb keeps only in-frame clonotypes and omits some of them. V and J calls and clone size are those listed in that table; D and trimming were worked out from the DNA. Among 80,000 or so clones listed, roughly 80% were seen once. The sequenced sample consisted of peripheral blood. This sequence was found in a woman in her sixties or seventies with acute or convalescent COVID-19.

Here the CDR3 reads CASSPEGAEVYGSSGNTIYF. The CDR3 DNA sequence: TGTGCCAGCTCACCGGAGGGGGCTGAAGTCTATGGTAGCTCTGGAAACACCATATATTTT. The J gene is TRBJ1-3, the V gene TRBV18; 7 bases are shared with TRBD1. This CDR3 has 20 amino acids. The V gene's germline CDR1 is KGHSH and CDR2 LQKENI. V lost 3 bases to trimming and J lost 0 bases; unmatched junction nucleotides: 17.